The T cell receptor (beta chain) under discussion was sequenced for a study of CD8 T cells in ankylosing spondylitis. Study-level points and caveats: Typical of ankylosing spondylitis blood, it appeared, was a TCR beta motif of fewer than ten highly homologous variants.

Germline-derived CDR1 and CDR2 are DFQATT and SNEGSKA (reference sequence). With V trimmed by 0 bases and J by 2 bases, 9 bases remained unmatched. The CDR3 contains 16 residues. Each CDR3 protein is one row after TCRdb ran MiXCR on the 5' RACE reads. The sample has about 800,000 distinct CDR3 sequences; 12% are singletons. There are a few counts of this clonotype. Antigen specificity is unknown. Source material: blood, either unsorted or a sorted T cell fraction (not recorded which). The V and J genes are TRBV20-1 and TRBJ1-1; TRBD1 matches at 7 bases. The origin of this receptor is a male donor with ankylosing spondylitis. CDR3 sequence reads: CSARDLLQGLNTEAFF. The CDR3, as DNA: TGCAGTGCTAGAGACCTCCTACAGGGGCTAAACACTGAAGCTTTCTTT.